These T cell receptor beta chains were read from a single sample in a study of T cell responses to AZD1222 COVID-19 vaccine. The data were produced by immunoSEQ multiplex PCR, yet TCRdb's version contains in-frame clones alone and is incomplete. Of roughly 130,000 clones listed, 70% to 90% are singletons. The specimen was peripheral blood, collected on day 0 of AZD1222 vaccination. These receptors all stem from an adult in good health. The CDR3 runs from the conserved cysteine through the conserved F or W. The D gene is left open where the match is weak. Size tells how often a clone was seen (once, few, many) or the class of an expanded clone, and some rows leave it out.

abundance: medium-sized
j_gene: TRBJ1-1
v_gene: TRBV4-2
d_gene: .
CDR3nt: TGTGCCAGCCGAGGTGGGAACACTGAAGCTTTCTTT
CDR3aa: CASRGGNTEAFF

abundance: .
j_gene: TRBJ1-1
v_gene: TRBV7-2
d_gene: .
CDR3nt: TGTGCCAGCAACCCCTCGATAAACACTGAAGCTTTCTTT
CDR3aa: CASNPSINTEAFF

abundance: .
j_gene: TRBJ1-4
v_gene: TRBV30
d_gene: .
CDR3nt: TGTGCCTGGAGTGTTGACACAACTGAAAAACTGTTTTTT
CDR3aa: CAWSVDTTEKLFF

abundance: .
j_gene: TRBJ2-1
v_gene: TRBV7-9
d_gene: .
CDR3nt: TGTGCCAGCAGCTTTCAGGGCTATGAGCAGTTCTTC
CDR3aa: CASSFQGYEQFF

abundance: .
j_gene: TRBJ1-5
v_gene: TRBV10-3
d_gene: TRBD1
CDR3nt: TGTGCCATCAGGGGACAGGTCTGGCAGCCCCAGCATTTT
CDR3aa: CAIRGQVWQPQHF

abundance: .
j_gene: TRBJ2-2
v_gene: TRBV3-1/TRBV3-2
d_gene: .
CDR3nt: TGTGCCAGCAGCCTAACGACAAGGTCCGGGGAGCTGTTTTTT
CDR3aa: CASSLTTRSGELFF

abundance: .
j_gene: TRBJ1-1
v_gene: TRBV28
d_gene: .
CDR3nt: TGTGCCAGCAGTCTCGTCGGGGGAGACGCTTTCTTT
CDR3aa: CASSLVGGDAFF

abundance: .
j_gene: TRBJ1-1
v_gene: TRBV11-1
d_gene: .
CDR3nt: TGTGCCAGCAGCTCTAAAATGGCAGGGAACACTGAAGCTTTCTTT
CDR3aa: CASSSKMAGNTEAFF

abundance: .
j_gene: TRBJ1-6
v_gene: TRBV18
d_gene: TRBD1
CDR3nt: TGTGCCAGCTCAGCCACAGGGGAGGGACCCCTCCACTTT
CDR3aa: CASSATGEGPLHF

abundance: .
j_gene: TRBJ2-5
v_gene: TRBV27
d_gene: TRBD2
CDR3nt: TGTGCCAGCAGTTCTAGCGGGGGGGCCCTTGAGACCCAGTACTTC
CDR3aa: CASSSSGGALETQYF

abundance: .
j_gene: TRBJ2-3
v_gene: TRBV6-2/TRBV6-3
d_gene: TRBD2
CDR3nt: TGTGCCAGCAGTTACTCGAGTAGCGGGGCTAGCGGGAACACAGATACGCAGTATTTT
CDR3aa: CASSYSSSGASGNTDTQYF

abundance: .
j_gene: TRBJ2-3
v_gene: TRBV11-1
d_gene: .
CDR3nt: TGTGCCAGCAGTCTAAACGGACAACGCACAGATACGCAGTATTTT
CDR3aa: CASSLNGQRTDTQYF

abundance: medium-sized
j_gene: TRBJ1-4
v_gene: TRBV24-1
d_gene: TRBD1
CDR3nt: TGTGCCACCAGTGATTCAGGGGGAGAAAAACTGTTTTTT
CDR3aa: CATSDSGGEKLFF

abundance: .
j_gene: TRBJ2-7
v_gene: TRBV14
d_gene: .
CDR3nt: TGTGCCAGCAGCCATAGAGTCGCAGGGAGCTACGAGCAGTACTTC
CDR3aa: CASSHRVAGSYEQYF

abundance: .
j_gene: TRBJ2-3
v_gene: TRBV12-5
d_gene: TRBD2
CDR3nt: TGTGCTAGTGCCCGGACTAGCGGGAATACAGATACGCAGTATTTT
CDR3aa: CASARTSGNTDTQYF

abundance: .
j_gene: TRBJ1-5
v_gene: TRBV7-8
d_gene: .
CDR3nt: TGTGCCAGCAGTCCATACCACCCGACAGCGAGCAATCAGCCCCAGCATTTT
CDR3aa: CASSPYHPTASNQPQHF

abundance: .
j_gene: TRBJ2-4
v_gene: TRBV7-9
d_gene: .
CDR3nt: TGTGCCAGCAGCACCGAACAGGGAGACATTCAGTACTTC
CDR3aa: CASSTEQGDIQYF

abundance: .
j_gene: TRBJ1-5
v_gene: TRBV12-3/TRBV12-4
d_gene: .
CDR3nt: TGTGCCAGCAGTTCCCGGGGCAATCAGCCCCAGCATTTT
CDR3aa: CASSSRGNQPQHF

abundance: .
j_gene: TRBJ1-4
v_gene: TRBV24-1
d_gene: TRBD1
CDR3nt: TGTGCCACCAGTGAGAACAGGGGGCCGGATGAAAAACTGTTTTTT
CDR3aa: CATSENRGPDEKLFF

abundance: .
j_gene: TRBJ1-6
v_gene: TRBV27
d_gene: .
CDR3nt: TGTGCCAGCAAACGACAGAATTCACCCCTCCACTTT
CDR3aa: CASKRQNSPLHF

abundance: .
j_gene: TRBJ1-1
v_gene: TRBV4-3
d_gene: .
CDR3nt: TGCGCCAGCAGCCAAGTACGGGCAGATCGAGCTTTCTTT
CDR3aa: CASSQVRADRAFF

abundance: .
j_gene: TRBJ2-3
v_gene: TRBV9
d_gene: TRBD2
CDR3nt: TGTGCCAGCAGCGTATTTCCGGGGGGTACAGATACGCAGTATTTT
CDR3aa: CASSVFPGGTDTQYF

abundance: .
j_gene: TRBJ1-3
v_gene: TRBV11-2
d_gene: TRBD1
CDR3nt: TGTGCCAGCAGCTTCAGACAGGGGGCCCCAAGGGGACAAGATTTT
CDR3aa: CASSFRQGAPRGQDF

abundance: .
j_gene: TRBJ2-7
v_gene: TRBV7-7
d_gene: TRBD1
CDR3nt: TGTGCCAGCAGCTCCGACAGGGGGAAGCCCTACGAGCAGTACTTC
CDR3aa: CASSSDRGKPYEQYF

abundance: .
j_gene: TRBJ1-5
v_gene: TRBV5-6
d_gene: TRBD1
CDR3nt: TGTGCCAGCAGCCCTGGACAGGGGAATAGCAATCAGCCCCAGCATTTT
CDR3aa: CASSPGQGNSNQPQHF

abundance: .
j_gene: TRBJ2-3
v_gene: TRBV4-2
d_gene: .
CDR3nt: TGTGCCAGCTCTTTGTGGAACGGGGCAGATACGCAGTATTTT
CDR3aa: CASSLWNGADTQYF

abundance: .
j_gene: TRBJ2-5
v_gene: TRBV5-1
d_gene: TRBD2
CDR3nt: TGCGCCAGCAGCTCTCCTAGCGGCCAAGAGACCCAGTACTTC
CDR3aa: CASSSPSGQETQYF

abundance: .
j_gene: TRBJ2-7
v_gene: TRBV3-1/TRBV3-2
d_gene: .
CDR3nt: TGTGCCAGCAGCCCGGGACACAAAGACTACGAGCAGTACTTC
CDR3aa: CASSPGHKDYEQYF

abundance: once
j_gene: TRBJ2-2
v_gene: TRBV7-8
d_gene: TRBD2
CDR3nt: TGTGCCAGCAGCAAGACTAGCGGGACGAACACCGGGGAGCTGTTTTTT
CDR3aa: CASSKTSGTNTGELFF

abundance: .
j_gene: TRBJ2-7
v_gene: TRBV11-2
d_gene: .
CDR3nt: TGTGCCAGCAGCTTAGTGGCCCCCGGGGAGCAGTACTTC
CDR3aa: CASSLVAPGEQYF